This entry features one TCR beta chain sequence. Its target is unknown. Here immunoSEQ multiplex PCR was the method, and the copy in TCRdb shows in-frame clones only, minus some. The sample consists of approximately 75,000 clones, around 94% of them appearing once. This record comes from a study of T cell clonotyping in hematopoietic cell transplantation. General study findings and limits: Higher Inverse Simpson Index values in graft donor and pretransplant recipient predicted broader posttransplant TCR diversity. Few recipient clonotypes overlapped donors; over 97% were de novo at given depth. Pathologically expanded recipient clonotypes increased progressively from day 30 to day 180 as diversity fell. Cells were unsorted, so CD4 and CD8 contributions were not separated.

The length of the CDR3 is 16 residues. V gave up 2 bases and J gave up 0 bases, with 12 bases separating them. Germline V gene data show CDR1 as MDHEN and CDR2 as SYDVKM. Material: peripheral blood mononuclear cells. This receptor was obtained from a man aged 50 to 60 in good health. Some clones in this sample may be carry-over from other donors' samples. The J gene is TRBJ2-3, the V gene TRBV28; D possibly corresponds to TRBD2 (5 bases). CDR3 bases: TGTGCCAGCAGTTTACTACGGAGGACTAGCACAGATACGCAGTATTTT. Amino acids: CASSLLRRTSTDTQYF.